Sequencing of this T cell receptor (beta chain) was carried out in a study of cytomegalovirus exposure and HLA in healthy donors. Study information: The Caucasian-associated ancestry cluster held roughly 78% of a few hundred genotyped donors. Broader study findings: In a later analysis, CMV-associated beta chains were mostly HLA-associated, it appeared.

The CDR3 extends over 15 amino acids. V shed 5 bases and J 3 bases; nucleotides not matched to a gene: 7. From germline, CDR1 is SGHVS and CDR2 FQNEAQ. It was with 60 Vbeta and 13 Jbeta primers that the PCR ran. The table came from immunoSEQ multiplex PCR; TCRdb's copy has only in-frame clones and leaves some out. The sample has just over 150,000 clones; around 74% are singletons. As concerns this clone: No antigen is known for it.

The rearrangement joins TRBV7-8 to TRBJ2-1, with 7 bases fitting TRBD2. This clonotype was sampled from a female donor in good health and CMV-seronegative. Source material: PBMCs. The CDR3 reads CASSTYSGLYNEQFF. The DNA for the CDR3 is TGTGCCAGCAGCACCTATAGCGGGCTCTACAATGAGCAGTTCTTC.